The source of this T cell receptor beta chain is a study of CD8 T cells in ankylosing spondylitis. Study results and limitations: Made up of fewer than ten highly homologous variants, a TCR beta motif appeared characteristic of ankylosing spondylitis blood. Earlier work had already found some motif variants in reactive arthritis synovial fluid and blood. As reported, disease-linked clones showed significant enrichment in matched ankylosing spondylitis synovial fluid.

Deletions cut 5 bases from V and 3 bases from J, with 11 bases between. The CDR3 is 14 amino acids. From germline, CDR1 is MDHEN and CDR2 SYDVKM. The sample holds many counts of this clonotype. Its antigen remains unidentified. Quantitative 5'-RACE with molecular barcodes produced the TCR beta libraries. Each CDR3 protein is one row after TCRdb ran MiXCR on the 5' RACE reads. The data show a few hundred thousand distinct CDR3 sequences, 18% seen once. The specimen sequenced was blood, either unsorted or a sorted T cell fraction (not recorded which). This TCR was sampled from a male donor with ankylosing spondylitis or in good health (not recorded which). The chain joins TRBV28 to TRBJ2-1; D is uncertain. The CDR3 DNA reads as TGTGCCAGCAGTCCCCCCCGCGGCTACAATGAGCAGTTCTTC. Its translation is CASSPPRGYNEQFF.